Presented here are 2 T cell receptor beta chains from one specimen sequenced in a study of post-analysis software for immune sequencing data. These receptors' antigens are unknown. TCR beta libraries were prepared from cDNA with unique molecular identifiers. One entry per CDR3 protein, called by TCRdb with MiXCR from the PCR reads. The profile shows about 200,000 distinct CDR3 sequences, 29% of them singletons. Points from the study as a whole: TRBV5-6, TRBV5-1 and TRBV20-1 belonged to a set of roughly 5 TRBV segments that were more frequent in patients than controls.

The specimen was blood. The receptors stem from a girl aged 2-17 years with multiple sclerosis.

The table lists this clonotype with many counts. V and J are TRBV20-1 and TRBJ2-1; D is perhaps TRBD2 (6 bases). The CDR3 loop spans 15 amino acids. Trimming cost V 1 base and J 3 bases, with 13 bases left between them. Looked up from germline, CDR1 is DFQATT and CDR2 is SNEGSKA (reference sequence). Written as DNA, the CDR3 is TGCAGTGCTAGAGGAAGCGGGCATAGCTACAATGAGCAGTTCTTC. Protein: CSARGSGHSYNEQFF.

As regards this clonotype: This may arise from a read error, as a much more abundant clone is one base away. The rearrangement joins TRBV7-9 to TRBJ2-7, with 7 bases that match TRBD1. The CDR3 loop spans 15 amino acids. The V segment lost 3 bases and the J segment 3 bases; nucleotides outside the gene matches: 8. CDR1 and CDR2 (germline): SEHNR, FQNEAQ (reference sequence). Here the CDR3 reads CASSFCPRDSYEQYF. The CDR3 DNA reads TGTGCCAGCAGCTTCTGTCCGAGGGACAGCTACGAGCAGTACTTC.